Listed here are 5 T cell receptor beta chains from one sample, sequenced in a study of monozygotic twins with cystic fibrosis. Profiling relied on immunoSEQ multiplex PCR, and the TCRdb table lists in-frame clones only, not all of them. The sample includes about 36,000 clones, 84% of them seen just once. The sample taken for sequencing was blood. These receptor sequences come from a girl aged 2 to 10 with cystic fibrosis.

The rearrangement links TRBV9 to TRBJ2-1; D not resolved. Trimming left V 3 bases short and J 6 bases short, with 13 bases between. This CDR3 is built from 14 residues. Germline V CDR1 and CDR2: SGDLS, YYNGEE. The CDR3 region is CASSEGGVRNEQFF. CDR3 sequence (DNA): TGTGCCAGCAGCGAGGGTGGGGTACGCAATGAGCAGTTCTTC.

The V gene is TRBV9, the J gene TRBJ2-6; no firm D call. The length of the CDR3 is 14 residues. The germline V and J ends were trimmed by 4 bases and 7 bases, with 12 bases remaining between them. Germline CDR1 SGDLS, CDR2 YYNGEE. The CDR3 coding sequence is TGTGCCAGCAGCTCCAACTCCGTCGCCAACGTCCTGACTTTC. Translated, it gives CASSSNSVANVLTF.

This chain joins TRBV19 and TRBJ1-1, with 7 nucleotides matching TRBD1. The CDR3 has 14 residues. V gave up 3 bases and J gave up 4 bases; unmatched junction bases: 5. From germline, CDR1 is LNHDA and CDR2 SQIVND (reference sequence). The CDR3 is CASSISPGGTEAFF. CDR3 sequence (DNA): TGTGCCAGTAGTATTTCGCCAGGGGGCACTGAAGCTTTCTTT.

The CDR3 sequence: CSVEDRGRANTEAFF. Written as DNA, the CDR3 is TGCAGCGTTGAAGATCGGGGCAGGGCGAACACTGAAGCTTTCTTT. This rearrangement joins TRBV29-1 to TRBJ1-1; D may be TRBD1 (5 bases). The V end lost 0 bases, the J end lost 1 base, and 12 bases lay between the germline ends. Germline values: CDR1 SQVTM, CDR2 ANQGSEA. CDR3 size: 15 residues.

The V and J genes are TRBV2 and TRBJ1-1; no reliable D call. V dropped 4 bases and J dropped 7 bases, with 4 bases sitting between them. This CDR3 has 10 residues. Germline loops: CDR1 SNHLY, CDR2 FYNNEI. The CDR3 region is CASSGVEAFF. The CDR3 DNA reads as TGTGCCAGCAGTGGGGTTGAAGCTTTCTTT. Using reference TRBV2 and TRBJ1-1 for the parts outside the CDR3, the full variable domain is EPEVTQTPSHQVTQMGQEVILRCVPISNHLYFYWYRQILGQKVEFLVSFYNNEISEKSEIFDDQFSVERPDGSNFTLKIRSTKLEDSAMYFCASSGVEAFFGQGTRLTVV.